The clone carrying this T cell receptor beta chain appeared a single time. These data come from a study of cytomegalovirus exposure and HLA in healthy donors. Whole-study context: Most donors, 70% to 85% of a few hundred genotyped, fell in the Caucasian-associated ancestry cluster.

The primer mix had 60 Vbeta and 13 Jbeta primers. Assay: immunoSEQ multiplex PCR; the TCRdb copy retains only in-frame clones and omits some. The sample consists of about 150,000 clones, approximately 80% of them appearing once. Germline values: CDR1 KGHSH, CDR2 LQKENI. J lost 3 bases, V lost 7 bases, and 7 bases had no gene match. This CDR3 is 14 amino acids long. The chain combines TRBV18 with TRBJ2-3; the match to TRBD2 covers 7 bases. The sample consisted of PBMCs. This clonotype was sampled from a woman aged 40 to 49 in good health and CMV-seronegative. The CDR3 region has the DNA TGTGCCAGCTTTGCAACTAGCGTGACAGATACGCAGTATTTT. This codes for CASFATSVTDTQYF.